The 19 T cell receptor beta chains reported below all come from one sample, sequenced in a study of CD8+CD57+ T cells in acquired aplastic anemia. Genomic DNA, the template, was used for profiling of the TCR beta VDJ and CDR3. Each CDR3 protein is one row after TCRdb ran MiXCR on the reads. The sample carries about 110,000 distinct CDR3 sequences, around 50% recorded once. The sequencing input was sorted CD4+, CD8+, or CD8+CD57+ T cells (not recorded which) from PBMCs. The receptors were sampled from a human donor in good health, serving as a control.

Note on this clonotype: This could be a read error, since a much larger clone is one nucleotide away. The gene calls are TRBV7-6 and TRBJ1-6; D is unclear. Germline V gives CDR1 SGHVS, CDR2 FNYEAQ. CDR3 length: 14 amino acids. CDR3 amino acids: CASGLSSYNSPLHF. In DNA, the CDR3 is TGTGCCAGCGGCTTGAGTTCCTATAATTCACCCCTCCACTTT.

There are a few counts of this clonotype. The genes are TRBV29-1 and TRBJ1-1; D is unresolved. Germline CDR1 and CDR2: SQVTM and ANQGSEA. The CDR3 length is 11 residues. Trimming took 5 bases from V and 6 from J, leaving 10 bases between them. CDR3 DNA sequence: TGCAGCGTTCGACACGGGCCTGAAGCTTTCTTT. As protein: CSVRHGPEAFF.

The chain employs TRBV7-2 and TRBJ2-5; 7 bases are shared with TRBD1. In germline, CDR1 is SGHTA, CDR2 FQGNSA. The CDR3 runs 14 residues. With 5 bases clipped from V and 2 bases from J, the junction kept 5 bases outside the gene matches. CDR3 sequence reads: CASSEQGWQETQYF. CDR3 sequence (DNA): TGTGCCAGCAGCGAACAGGGGTGGCAAGAGACCCAGTACTTC.

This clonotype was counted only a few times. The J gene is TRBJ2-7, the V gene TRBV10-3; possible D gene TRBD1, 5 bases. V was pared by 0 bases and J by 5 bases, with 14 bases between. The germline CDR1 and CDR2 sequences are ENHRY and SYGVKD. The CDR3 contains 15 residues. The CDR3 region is CAISESRLGVHEQYF. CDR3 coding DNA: TGTGCCATCAGTGAGTCGCGGCTAGGGGTCCACGAGCAGTACTTC.

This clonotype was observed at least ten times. The CDR3 is CASSLETAGTYYNSPLHF. In DNA, the CDR3 is TGTGCCAGCAGCTTAGAAACCGCGGGCACGTACTATAATTCACCCCTCCACTTT. The J gene is TRBJ1-6, the V gene TRBV11-2, with no clear D. The CDR3 spans 18 residues. Germline V gene data show CDR1 as SGHAT and CDR2 as FQNNGV. Trimming took off 0 bases at V and 3 bases at J, with 15 bases between the two ends.

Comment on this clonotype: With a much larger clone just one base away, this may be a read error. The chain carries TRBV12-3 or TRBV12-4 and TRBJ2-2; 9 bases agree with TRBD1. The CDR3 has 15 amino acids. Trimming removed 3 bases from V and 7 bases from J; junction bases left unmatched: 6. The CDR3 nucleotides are TGTGCCAGCAGTTTGGACAGGGGCCATAGCGGGGAGCTGTTTTTT. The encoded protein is CASSLDRGHSGELFF.

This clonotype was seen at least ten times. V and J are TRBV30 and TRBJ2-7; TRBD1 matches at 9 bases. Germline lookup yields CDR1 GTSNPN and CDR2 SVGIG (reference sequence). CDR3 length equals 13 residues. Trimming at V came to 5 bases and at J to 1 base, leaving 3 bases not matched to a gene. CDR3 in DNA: TGTGCCTGGTCGGACAGGGGATCCTACGAGCAGTACTTC. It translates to CAWSDRGSYEQYF.

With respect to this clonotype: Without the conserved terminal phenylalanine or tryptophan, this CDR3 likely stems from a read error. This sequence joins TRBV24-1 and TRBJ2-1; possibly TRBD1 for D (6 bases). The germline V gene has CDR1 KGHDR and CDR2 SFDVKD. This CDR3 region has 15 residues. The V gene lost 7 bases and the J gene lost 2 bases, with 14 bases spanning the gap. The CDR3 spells CATSRTANPYNEQFL. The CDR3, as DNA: TGTGCCACCAGCAGGACAGCCAACCCCTACAATGAGCAGTTCCTC.

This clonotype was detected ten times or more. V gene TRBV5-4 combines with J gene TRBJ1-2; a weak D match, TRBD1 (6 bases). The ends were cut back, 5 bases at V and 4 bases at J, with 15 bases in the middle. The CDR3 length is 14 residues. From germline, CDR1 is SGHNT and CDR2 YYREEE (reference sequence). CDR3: CASRYQGGSYGYTF. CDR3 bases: TGTGCCAGCAGGTATCAAGGGGGGAGCTATGGCTACACCTTC.

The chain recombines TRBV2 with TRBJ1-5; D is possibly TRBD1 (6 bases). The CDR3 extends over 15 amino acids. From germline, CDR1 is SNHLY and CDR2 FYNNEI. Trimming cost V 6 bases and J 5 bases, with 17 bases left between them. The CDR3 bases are TGTGCCAGCAGCTTTCGGAACAGGGACCATCAGCCCCAGCATTTT. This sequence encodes CASSFRNRDHQPQHF.

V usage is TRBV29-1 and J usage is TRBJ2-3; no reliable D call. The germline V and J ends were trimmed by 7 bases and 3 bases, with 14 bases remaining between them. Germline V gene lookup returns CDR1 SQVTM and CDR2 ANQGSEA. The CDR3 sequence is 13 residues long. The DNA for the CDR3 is TGCAGCGCAGAATGGGGAATGACAGATACGCAGTATTTT. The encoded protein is CSAEWGMTDTQYF.

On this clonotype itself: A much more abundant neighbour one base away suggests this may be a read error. DNA of the CDR3: TGTGCCTGCAGCGTAGGATTCCGGGAAGGGGCCTATGGCTACACCTTC. Encoded protein: CACSVGFREGAYGYTF. The chain uses TRBV9 and TRBJ1-2, with D perhaps TRBD1 (5 bases). There are 16 residues in the CDR3. The germline gives CDR1 SGDLS, CDR2 YYNGEE. Full variable domain (rest looked up from reference TRBV9 and TRBJ1-2): DSGVTQTPKHLITATGQRVTLRCSPRSGDLSVYWYQQSLDQGLQFLIQYYNGEERAKGNILERFSAQQFPDLHSELNLSSLELGDSALYFCACSVGFREGAYGYTFGSGTRLTVV.

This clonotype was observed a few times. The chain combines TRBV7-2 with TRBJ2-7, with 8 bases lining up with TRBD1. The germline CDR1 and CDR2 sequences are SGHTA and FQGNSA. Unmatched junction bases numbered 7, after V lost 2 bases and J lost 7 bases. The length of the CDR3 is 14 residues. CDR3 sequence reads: CASSLPGGSGEQYF. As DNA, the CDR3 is TGTGCCAGCAGCTTACCAGGGGGCAGTGGGGAGCAGTACTTC.

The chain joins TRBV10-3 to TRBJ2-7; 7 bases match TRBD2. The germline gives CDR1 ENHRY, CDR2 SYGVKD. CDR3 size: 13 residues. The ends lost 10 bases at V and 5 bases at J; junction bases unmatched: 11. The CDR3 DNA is TGTGCCACCGGACTAGTCCTCTCTAACGAGCAGTACTTC. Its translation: CATGLVLSNEQYF.

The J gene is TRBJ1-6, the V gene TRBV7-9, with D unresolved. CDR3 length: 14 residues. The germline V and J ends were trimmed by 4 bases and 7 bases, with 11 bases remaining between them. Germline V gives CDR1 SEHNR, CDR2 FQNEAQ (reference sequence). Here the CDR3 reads CASSSNLGNSPLHF. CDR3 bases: TGTGCCAGCAGCTCAAATCTGGGCAATTCACCCCTCCACTTT. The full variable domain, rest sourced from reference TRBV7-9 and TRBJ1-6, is DTGVSQNPRHKITKRGQNVTFRCDPISEHNRLYWYRQTLGQGPEFLTYFQNEAQLEKSRLLSDRFSAERPKGSFSTLEIQRTEQGDSAMYLCASSSNLGNSPLHFGNGTRLTVT.

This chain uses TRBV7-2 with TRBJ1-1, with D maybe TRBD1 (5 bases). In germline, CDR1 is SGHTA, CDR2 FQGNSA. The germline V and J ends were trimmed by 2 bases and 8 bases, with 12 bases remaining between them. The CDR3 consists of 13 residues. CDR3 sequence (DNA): TGTGCCAGCAGCTTAAGGGAGGGACTCGAAGCTTTCTTT. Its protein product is CASSLREGLEAFF.

The DNA of the CDR3 is TGTGCCAGCAGCCAGGTTACCAGCTCCTACAATGAGCAGTTCTTC. Residues: CASSQVTSSYNEQFF. V gene TRBV3-1 combines with J gene TRBJ2-1; D is unclear. The CDR3 contains 15 residues. V lost 3 bases and J lost 0, with 9 bases in between. The germline V gene has CDR1 LGHDT and CDR2 YNNKEL (reference sequence).

The CDR3 sequence is CAISGGTGSYEQYF. CDR3 DNA: TGTGCCATCAGTGGGGGGACAGGGTCGTACGAGCAGTACTTC. The chain links TRBV10-3 to TRBJ2-7, with 9 bases aligning to TRBD1. Germline CDR1 and CDR2: ENHRY and SYGVKD. Trimming cost V 4 bases and J 4 bases; bases outside gene matches: 5. The CDR3 contains 14 residues.

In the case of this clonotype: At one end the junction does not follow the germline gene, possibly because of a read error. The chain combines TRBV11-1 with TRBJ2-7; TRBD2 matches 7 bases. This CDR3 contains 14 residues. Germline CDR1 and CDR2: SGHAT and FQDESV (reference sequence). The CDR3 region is CVSGTEANWGGQYF. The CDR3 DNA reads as TGTGTCAGCGGGACCGAGGCTAACTGGGGCGGGCAGTACTTC. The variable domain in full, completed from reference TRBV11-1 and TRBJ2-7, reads EAEVAQSPRYKITEKSQAVAFWCDPISGHATLYWYRQILGQGPELLVQFQDESVVDDSQLPKDRFSAERLKGVDSTLKIQPAELGDSAMYLCVSGTEANWGGQYFGPGTRLTVT.